These 9 T cell receptor beta chains share one sample of origin, sequenced in a study of blood T cell repertoires in COVID-19. Here immunoSEQ multiplex PCR was the method, and the copy in TCRdb shows in-frame clones only, minus some. Of 40,000 to 65,000 clones listed, about 80% are singletons. The sequenced sample consisted of peripheral blood. The receptors were gathered from a human donor in a cohort sampled during active COVID-19.

The CDR3 nucleotides read TGTGCCAGCAGCGTAGTCGGGACTGTCAACTATGGCTACACCTTC. It specifies CASSVVGTVNYGYTF. This chain joins TRBV9 and TRBJ1-2, with D possibly being TRBD1 (5 bases). The CDR3 spans 15 residues. V was cut by 0 bases and J by 2 bases, with 11 bases left in between. Germline CDR1 is SGDLS and CDR2 is YYNGEE.

The V gene is TRBV4-1, the J gene TRBJ1-1, with 9 positions matching TRBD1. V lost 0 bases and J lost 4; bases outside the gene matches: 6. CDR1 is MGHRA and CDR2 is YSYEKL in the germline V gene. The CDR3 runs 16 residues. CDR3 sequence (DNA): TGCGCCAGCAGCCAAGAACAGGGGGCGCTGGGCACTGAAGCTTTCTTT. Protein sequence: CASSQEQGALGTEAFF.

This rearrangement joins TRBV15 to TRBJ1-1; D ambiguous. This CDR3 is built from 15 residues. Per germline, CDR1 LNHNV and CDR2 YYDKDF (reference sequence). The V and J ends lost 0 bases and 1 base respectively, with 9 bases between them. The CDR3 sequence is CATSRDRAGNTEAFF. CDR3 nucleotide sequence: TGTGCCACCAGCAGAGATCGGGCGGGGAACACTGAAGCTTTCTTT. Full variable domain (outside the CDR3, taken from reference TRBV15 and TRBJ1-1): DAMVIQNPRYQVTQFGKPVTLSCSQTLNHNVMYWYQQKSSQAPKLLFHYYDKDFNNEADTPDNFQSRRPNTSFCFLDIRSPGLGDTAMYLCATSRDRAGNTEAFFGQGTRLTVV.

The rearrangement links TRBV27 to TRBJ2-7, with 7 bases identical to TRBD2. CDR1 is MNHEY and CDR2 is SMNVEV in the germline V gene (reference sequence). There are 16 residues in the CDR3. J gave up 2 bases and V 0 bases, and 7 bases lay outside the gene matches. The CDR3 DNA is TGTGCCAGCAGTTTATCGGCGGGGGAACACCCCTACGAGCAGTACTTC. This translates into CASSLSAGEHPYEQYF.

This rearrangement joins TRBV4-3 to TRBJ2-1; no clear D gene. CDR1 is LGHNA, CDR2 YSLEER, per germline. The CDR3 length is 13 residues. Trimming removed 1 base at V and 6 bases at J, with 7 bases between. CDR3 bases: TGCGCCAGCAGCCAAGGTCCCTCCAATGAGCAGTTCTTC. Translating it yields CASSQGPSNEQFF.

This sequence joins TRBV5-1 and TRBJ2-1; the match to TRBD2 covers 10 bases. The CDR3 loop spans 15 amino acids. Looked up from germline, CDR1 is SGHRS and CDR2 is YFSETQ. J lost 2 bases, V lost 4 bases, and 3 bases had no gene match. For the CDR3, the DNA is TGCGCCAGCAGCCTAAGCGGGGGGGCCTACAATGAGCAGTTCTTC. It translates to CASSLSGGAYNEQFF.

This clone has only one observation. This chain joins TRBV6-5 and TRBJ2-7; D perhaps matches TRBD1 (6 bases). The CDR3 totals 15 residues. Germline CDR1 is MNHEY and CDR2 is SVGAGI. Trimming shortened V by 6 bases and J by 1 base, and 16 bases separated the two germline ends. In DNA form, the CDR3 reads TGTGCCAGCAGGACCCCGGGACAAGGGTCCTACGAGCAGTACTTC. Translating gives CASRTPGQGSYEQYF.

This chain connects TRBV5-8 to TRBJ1-1, with 7 nucleotides matching TRBD1. Germline CDR1 is SGHTS and CDR2 is YDEGEE. The CDR3 is 14 residues long. V was clipped by 3 bases and J by 5 bases; unmatched bases: 7. DNA of the CDR3: TGTGCCAGCAGCTGGGGGTTCAGGGGGACTGAAGCTTTCTTT. It specifies CASSWGFRGTEAFF.

The rearrangement joins TRBV29-1 to TRBJ2-7; 9 positions match TRBD1. Germline lookup yields CDR1 SQVTM and CDR2 ANQGSEA. The V gene end was trimmed by 6 bases and the J gene end by 3 bases; junction bases not matched to a gene: 6. CDR3 length equals 13 residues. The CDR3 reads CSVPTGQGYEQYF. As DNA, the CDR3 is TGCAGCGTCCCAACGGGACAGGGCTACGAGCAGTACTTC.